The 8 T cell receptor beta chains presented below share a single source sample, sequenced in a study of blood T cell repertoires in COVID-19. The data were produced by immunoSEQ multiplex PCR, yet TCRdb's version contains in-frame clones alone and is incomplete. The data show roughly 340,000 clones, with about 89% seen just once and around 6% held by the top ten. The sample comprised peripheral blood. The receptors derive from a woman aged 45-60 years with COVID-19, enrolled during active disease.

The V and J genes are TRBV2 and TRBJ2-1, with 11 bases identical to TRBD2. From germline, CDR1 is SNHLY and CDR2 FYNNEI. The CDR3 runs 16 residues. After removal of 4 bases from V and 8 bases from J, the junction contained 10 bases not matched to a gene. The CDR3 region is CASSGGPGLAAYEQFF. The CDR3 nucleotides are TGTGCCAGCAGTGGAGGGCCGGGACTAGCGGCGTATGAGCAGTTCTTC.

This chain joins TRBV30 and TRBJ1-5; 7 positions match TRBD1. J was trimmed by 6 bases and V by 4 bases; bases with no gene match: 9. Germline V gene lookup returns CDR1 GTSNPN and CDR2 SVGIG (reference sequence). The CDR3 has 14 residues. The CDR3 DNA follows: TGTGCCTGGACCCAGGGGGGAAAGGGTCAGCCCCAGCATTTT. Translating gives CAWTQGGKGQPQHF.

Concerning this clone: The same CDR3 can be traced to other DNA sequences in this sample. The chain links TRBV30 to TRBJ2-1; D not resolved. Germline CDR1 and CDR2: GTSNPN and SVGIG (reference sequence). This CDR3 contains 11 residues. V was trimmed by 2 bases and J by 7 bases, leaving 6 bases between them. The CDR3 spells CAWSPRNEQFF. The CDR3 coding sequence is TGTGCCTGGAGTCCTAGGAATGAGCAGTTCTTC.

The chain employs TRBV6-5 and TRBJ1-2; D is perhaps TRBD1 (6 bases). Germline V CDR1 and CDR2: MNHEY, SVGAGI. Trimming cost V 7 bases and J 2 bases, with 17 bases left between them. This CDR3 has 15 residues. Here the CDR3 DNA reads TGTGCCAGCAAGGTATCCGGACAGAACAACTATGGCTACACCTTC. Translated, it gives CASKVSGQNNYGYTF.

The V gene is TRBV19, the J gene TRBJ2-1; 12 bases fit TRBD2. CDR1 and CDR2 from the germline V gene are LNHDA and SQIVND (reference sequence). After removal of 7 bases from V and 0 bases from J, the junction contained 4 bases not matched to a gene. CDR3 size: 16 residues. The CDR3 sequence: CASKLAGGSSYNEQFF. The CDR3 DNA is TGTGCCAGTAAGCTAGCGGGAGGGAGCTCCTACAATGAGCAGTTCTTC.

The rearrangement joins TRBV6-2 or TRBV6-3 to TRBJ2-7; TRBD2 aligns across 10 bases. CDR1 MNHEY and CDR2 SVGEGT come from the germline V gene. V shed 2 bases, J shed 5 bases, and the junction held 3 bases outside the gene matches. The CDR3 spans 14 residues. The CDR3 DNA reads as TGTGCCAGCAGTTACGTTGGACTAGCGGACGAGCAGTACTTC. Translation: CASSYVGLADEQYF.

The chain links TRBV7-8 to TRBJ2-3, with 11 nucleotides matching TRBD2. V gave up 8 bases and J gave up 3 bases; unmatched junction bases: 7. The length of the CDR3 is 15 residues. From germline, CDR1 is SGHVS and CDR2 FQNEAQ. CDR3 DNA: TGTGCCAGCGGTTTAGCGGGAGGGAGGACAGATACGCAGTATTTT. Translation gives CASGLAGGRTDTQYF.

This chain links TRBV12-5 with TRBJ2-1, with D possibly TRBD2 on 5 matching bases. V lost 0 bases to trimming and J lost 4 bases, with 7 bases between them. Per germline, CDR1 LGHNT and CDR2 FRNRAP. The CDR3 loop spans 14 amino acids. The CDR3 DNA is TGTGCTAGTGGTTTGGTCGGGAAGTACAATGAGCAGTTCTTC. Its protein product is CASGLVGKYNEQFF.